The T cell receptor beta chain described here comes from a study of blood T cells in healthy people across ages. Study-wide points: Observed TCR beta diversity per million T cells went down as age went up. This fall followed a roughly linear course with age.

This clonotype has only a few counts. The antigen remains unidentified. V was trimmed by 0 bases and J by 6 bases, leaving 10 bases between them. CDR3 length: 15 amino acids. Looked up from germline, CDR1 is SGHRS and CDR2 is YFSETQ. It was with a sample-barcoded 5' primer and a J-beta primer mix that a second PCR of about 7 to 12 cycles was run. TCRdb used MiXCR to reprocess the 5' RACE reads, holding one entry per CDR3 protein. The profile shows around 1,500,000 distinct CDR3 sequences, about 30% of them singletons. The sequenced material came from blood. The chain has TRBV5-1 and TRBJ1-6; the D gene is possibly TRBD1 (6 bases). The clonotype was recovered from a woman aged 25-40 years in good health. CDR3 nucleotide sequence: TGCGCCAGCAGCTTGGATGGACAGCTTAATTCACCCCTCCACTTT. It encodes CASSLDGQLNSPLHF. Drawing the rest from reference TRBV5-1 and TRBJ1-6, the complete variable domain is KAGVTQTPRYLIKTRGQQVTLSCSPISGHRSVSWYQQTPGQGLQFLFEYFSETQRNKGNFPGRFSGRQFSNSRSEMNVSTLELGDSALYLCASSLDGQLNSPLHFGNGTRLTVT.